This TCR beta chain was sequenced during a study of T cells in Graves' hyperthyroidism and ophthalmopathy. TCR beta CDR3 regions were amplified from RNA. During a first-round RT-PCR of the TCR CDR3, the HTBI primer set was used. TCRdb independently ran MiXCR on the multiplex PCR reads; one entry per CDR3 protein. The profile shows hundreds of thousands of distinct CDR3 sequences, over 35% of them singletons. This CDR3 is built from 15 residues. V was clipped by 0 bases and J by 12 bases, with 15 bases between them. V and J are TRBV12-3 or TRBV12-4 and TRBJ1-6; D gene unclear. This sequence was found in a man aged 18 to 29 with Graves' hyperthyroidism. The sequenced sample consisted of blood. The CDR3 loop is CASSLAQARWGPLHF. CDR3 bases: TGTGCCAGCAGTTTAGCCCAGGCCCGCTGGGGACCCCTCCACTTT.